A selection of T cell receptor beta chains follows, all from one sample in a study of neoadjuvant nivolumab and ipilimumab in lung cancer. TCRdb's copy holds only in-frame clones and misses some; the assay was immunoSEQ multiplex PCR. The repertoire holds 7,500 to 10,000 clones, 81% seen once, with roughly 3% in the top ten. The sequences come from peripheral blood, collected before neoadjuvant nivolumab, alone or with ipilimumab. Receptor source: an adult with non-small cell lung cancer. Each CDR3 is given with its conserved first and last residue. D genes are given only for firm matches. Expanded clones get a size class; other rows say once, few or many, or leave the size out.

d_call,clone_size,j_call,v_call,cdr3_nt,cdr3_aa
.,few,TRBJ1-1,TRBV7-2,TGTGCCAGCAGCTTAGCATGGGAACCGACTGAAGCTTTCTTT,CASSLAWEPTEAFF
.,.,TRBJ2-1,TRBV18,TGTGCCAGCTCCCCTGGGCAGGGTAGAGGAAATGAGCAGTTCTTC,CASSPGQGRGNEQFF
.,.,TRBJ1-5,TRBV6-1,TGTGCCAGCAGGCCGGGACACACCAGCAATCAGCCCCAGCATTTT,CASRPGHTSNQPQHF
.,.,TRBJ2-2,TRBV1,TGCACCAGCAGCTATACTCTTCTTAGCGGGAGATCTCAACGCGTGTCCCCCGGGGAGCTGTTTTTT,CTSSYTLLSGRSQRVSPGELFF
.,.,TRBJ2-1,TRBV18,TGTGCCAGCTCACCATCGAGGCGCGGTGAGCAGTTCTTC,CASSPSRRGEQFF
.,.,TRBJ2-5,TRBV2,TGTGCCAGCAGCCCGATGGGGACCCAGTACTTC,CASSPMGTQYF
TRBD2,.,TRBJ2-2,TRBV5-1,TGCGCCAGCAGCTTGGATGACGGAGCGGGAGTCTCGGGGGAGCTGTTTTTT,CASSLDDGAGVSGELFF
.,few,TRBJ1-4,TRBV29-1,TGCAGCGTTGAGGACTCAAATGAAAAACTGTTTTTT,CSVEDSNEKLFF
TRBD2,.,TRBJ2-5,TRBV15,TGTGCCACCAGCAGAGATCGGCCTTCTAGCGGGAAGGAGACCCAGTACTTC,CATSRDRPSSGKETQYF
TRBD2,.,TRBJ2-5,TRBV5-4,TGTGCCAGCAGCCCCGAGGGAGGGGTGGAGACCCAGTACTTC,CASSPEGGVETQYF
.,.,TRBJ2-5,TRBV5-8,TGTGCCAGCAGCACCGGAGGGCCATGGCAAGAGACCCAGTACTTC,CASSTGGPWQETQYF
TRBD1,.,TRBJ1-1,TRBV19,TGTGCCAGTAGTATAGGGAACAGGGGATTAACTTCGGCTTTCTTT,CASSIGNRGLTSAFF
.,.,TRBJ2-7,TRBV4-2,TGTGCCAGCAGCCAAGAGACTGGGGGCTCCTACGAGCAGTACTTC,CASSQETGGSYEQYF
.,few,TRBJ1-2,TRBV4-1,TGCGCCAGCAGCCAAGAATTAGGATCCTATGGCTACACCTTC,CASSQELGSYGYTF
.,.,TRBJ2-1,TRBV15,TGTGCCACCAGCAGAGATAGGACGGGGGCGCCTATCGAGGGAGGGTCCTACAATGAGCAGTTCTTC,CATSRDRTGAPIEGGSYNEQFF
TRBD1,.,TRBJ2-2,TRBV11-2,TGTGCCAGCAGCTTTAGAGGGCGGGACAGGGGGCGTAGTGCCGGGGAGCTGTTTTTT,CASSFRGRDRGRSAGELFF
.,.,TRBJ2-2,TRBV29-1,TGCAGCGTTGACGCGCCAACCGGGGAGCTGTTTTTT,CSVDAPTGELFF
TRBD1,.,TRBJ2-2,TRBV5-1,TGCGCCAGCAGCTTACGACCGGGACAGATCGGGGAGCTGTTTTTT,CASSLRPGQIGELFF
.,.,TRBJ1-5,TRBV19,TGTGCCAGTAGTGCCAGACCGAATCAGCCCCAGCATTTT,CASSARPNQPQHF
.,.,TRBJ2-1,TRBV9,TGTGCCAGCAGCGCGAGACAGGAAGGTAACAATGAGCAGTTCTTC,CASSARQEGNNEQFF
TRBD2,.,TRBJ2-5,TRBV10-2,TGCGCCAGCAGTGATAGCGGGAGGGTTCAAGAGACCCAGTACTTC,CASSDSGRVQETQYF
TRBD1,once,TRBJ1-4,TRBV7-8,TGTGCCAGCAGCGGTCGACAGGGGCCCGTAACTAATGAAAAACTGTTTTTT,CASSGRQGPVTNEKLFF
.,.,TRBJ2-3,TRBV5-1,TGCGCCAGCAGCTTGCAAGGGGACACAGATACGCAGTATTTT,CASSLQGDTDTQYF
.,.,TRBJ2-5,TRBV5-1,TGCGCCAGCAGCTTGGGGTTTCCTGGAGAGACCCAGTACTTC,CASSLGFPGETQYF
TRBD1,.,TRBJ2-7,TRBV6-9,TGTGCCAGCAGACGACAGGGTAGTTACGAGCAGTACTTC,CASRRQGSYEQYF
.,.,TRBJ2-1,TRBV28,TGTGCCAGCAGTTCGGGTTTGTCCTACAATGAGCAGTTCTTC,CASSSGLSYNEQFF
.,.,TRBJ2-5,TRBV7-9,TGTGCCAGCAGCCCCGGGGGAGAGGGTCAGACCCAGTACTTC,CASSPGGEGQTQYF
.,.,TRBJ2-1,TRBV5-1,TGCGCCAGCAGCTTGGGGCAGGGATTCGTCAATGGGCAGTTCTTC,CASSLGQGFVNGQFF
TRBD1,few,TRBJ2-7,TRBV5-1,TGCGCCAGCAGCTTCCGACAGGGGTACGAGCAGTACTTC,CASSFRQGYEQYF
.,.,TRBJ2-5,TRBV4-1,TGCGCCAGCAGCCAAGGACAGCTACAAGAGACCCAGTACTTC,CASSQGQLQETQYF
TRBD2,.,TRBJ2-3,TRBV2,TGTGCCAGCAGTGAGGACAGCGGGAGGACAGATACGCAGTATTTT,CASSEDSGRTDTQYF
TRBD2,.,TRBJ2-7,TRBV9,TGTGCCAGCAGCGTAGATGGACTAGGAGTGGACGAGCAGTACTTC,CASSVDGLGVDEQYF
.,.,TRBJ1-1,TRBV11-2,TGTGCCAGCAGCCGACTGCAAGGGGGAATTAGGGCTGAAGCTTTCTTT,CASSRLQGGIRAEAFF
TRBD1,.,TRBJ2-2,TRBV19,TGTGCCAGTAGTATGCCCCGAGGACAGGTGAACACCGGGGAGCTGTTTTTT,CASSMPRGQVNTGELFF
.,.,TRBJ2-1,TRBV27,TGTGCCAGCAGTTGTGAGCAGTTCTTC,CASSCEQFF
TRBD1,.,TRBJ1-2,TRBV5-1,TGCGCCAGCAGCCAGGGACAGGGAGCCTTGAGGGGCTACACCTTC,CASSQGQGALRGYTF
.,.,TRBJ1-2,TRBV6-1,TGTGCCAGCAGTCCCCCTGGGGGCGGCTACACCTTC,CASSPPGGGYTF
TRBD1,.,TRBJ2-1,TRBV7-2,TGTGCCAGCAGCCCAAGGAGGAACCGGGACAGGGGAATCGATGAGCAGTTCTTC,CASSPRRNRDRGIDEQFF
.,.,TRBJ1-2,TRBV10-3,TGTGCCATCAGCGTGTTTGGATTAGCTAACTATGGCTACACCTTC,CAISVFGLANYGYTF
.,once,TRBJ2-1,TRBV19,TGTGCCAGTAGTATGACCTCCGGGGGCAGGGGGCAGTTCTTC,CASSMTSGGRGQFF
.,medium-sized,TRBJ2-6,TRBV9,TGTGCCAGCAACGGGAACTCTGGGGCCAACGTCCTGACTTTC,CASNGNSGANVLTF
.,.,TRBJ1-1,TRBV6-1,TGTGCCAGCAGTGAGAACAGGGTAACTGAAGCTTTCTTT,CASSENRVTEAFF
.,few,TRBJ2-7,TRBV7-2,TGTGCCAGCAGCAAAACCGGAGGGACAGTAGGGGAAAACGAGCAGTACTTC,CASSKTGGTVGENEQYF
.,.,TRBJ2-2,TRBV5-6,TGTGCCAGCAGCTCCGGTTGGACCGGGGAGCTGTTTTTT,CASSSGWTGELFF
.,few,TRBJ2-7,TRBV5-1,TGCGCCAGCAGCTTGACAGGGATCAACGAGCAGTACTTC,CASSLTGINEQYF
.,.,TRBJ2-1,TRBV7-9,TGTGCCAGCAGCTTCTACAGAAGCACCTACAATGAGCAGTTCTTC,CASSFYRSTYNEQFF
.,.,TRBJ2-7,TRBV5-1,TGCGCCAGCAGCCCCCCTCCCGGACAGCCGCCCCCCCAGTACGAGCAGTACTTC,CASSPPPGQPPPQYEQYF
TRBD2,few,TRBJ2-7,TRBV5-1,TGCGCCAGCACGGGGGAGGGGTACGAGCAGTACTTC,CASTGEGYEQYF
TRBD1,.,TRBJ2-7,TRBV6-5,TGTGCCAGCAGGACTAACAGGGGGCGAGACTACGAGCAGTACTTC,CASRTNRGRDYEQYF
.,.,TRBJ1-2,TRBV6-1,TGTGCCAGCAGTGAAGTTCCGGGATTGGGAGTCTATGGCTACACCTTC,CASSEVPGLGVYGYTF
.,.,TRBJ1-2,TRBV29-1,TGCAGCGGACAGGAGAGTGGTGGCTACACCTTC,CSGQESGGYTF
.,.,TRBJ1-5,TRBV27,TGTGCCAGCAGTGCTCACAATCAGCCCCAGCATTTT,CASSAHNQPQHF
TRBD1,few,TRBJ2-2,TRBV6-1,TGTGCCAGCAGTGTAGACGGGACAGTAAACACCGGGGAGCTGTTTTTT,CASSVDGTVNTGELFF
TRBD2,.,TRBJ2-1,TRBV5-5,TGTGCCAGCAGCCGTGGACTAGCTCCCTACAATGAGCAGTTCTTC,CASSRGLAPYNEQFF
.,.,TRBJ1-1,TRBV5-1,TGCGCCAGCAGCTTGGCCGGGGGGGGCACTGAAGCTTTCTTT,CASSLAGGGTEAFF
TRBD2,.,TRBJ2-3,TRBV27,TGTGCCAGCAGTTCCAATCGACTAGCGGGAGTCCTCTCTATCAGAGCTTTT,CASSSNRLAGVLSIRAF